Described below is a single T cell receptor (beta chain) sequence and its context. Its antigen is currently unknown. At the survey level, the v3.0 immunoSEQ assay was run. TCRdb keeps only in-frame clones here, not all; method: immunoSEQ multiplex PCR. Of about 18,000 clones in the sample, around 80% were seen once. The data originate from a study of long-term antiretroviral therapy in people with HIV. There are 15 residues in the CDR3. Between the trimmed V and J ends, which lost 3 bases and 2 bases, there was a span of 11 bases. Germline V gene data show CDR1 as MDHEN and CDR2 as SYDVKM. Broader study findings: Relative to control repertoires, HIV repertoires exhibited narrower CDR3 length ranges. Neither ART adherence, viral resistance nor therapy changes were documented.

This clonotype was obtained from a woman under 30 with HIV. The starting material was unsorted PBMCs, obtained 0.6 years after starting antiretroviral therapy. The V call is TRBV28, the J call TRBJ1-5; D remains unclear. The CDR3 bases are TGTGCCAGCAGTTTCGCGGGCGGGGGCAATCAGCCCCAGCATTTT. This codes for CASSFAGGGNQPQHF.